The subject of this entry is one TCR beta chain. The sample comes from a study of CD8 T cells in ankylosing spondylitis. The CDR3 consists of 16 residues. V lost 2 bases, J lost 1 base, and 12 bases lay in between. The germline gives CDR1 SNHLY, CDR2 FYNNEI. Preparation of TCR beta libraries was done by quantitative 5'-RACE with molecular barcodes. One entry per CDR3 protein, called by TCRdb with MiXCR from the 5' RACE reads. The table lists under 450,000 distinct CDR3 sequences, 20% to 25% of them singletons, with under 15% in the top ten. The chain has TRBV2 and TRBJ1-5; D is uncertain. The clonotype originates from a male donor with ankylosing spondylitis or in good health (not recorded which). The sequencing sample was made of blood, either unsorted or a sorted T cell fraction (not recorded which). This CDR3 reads CASSESGVMSNQPQHF. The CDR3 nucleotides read TGTGCCAGCAGTGAATCTGGGGTGATGAGCAATCAGCCCCAGCATTTT.